One T cell receptor beta chain is described in this entry. This sample was included in a study of T cells after somatic rescue of genetic block. This CDR3 contains 17 residues. In germline, CDR1 is MDHEN, CDR2 SYDVKM. After removal of 1 base from V and 5 bases from J, the junction contained 9 bases not matched to a gene. Clones were sequenced by immunoSEQ multiplex PCR, and TCRdb holds only the in-frame ones, with some missing. Here the sample spans 70,000 to 95,000 clones, 85% to 90% being singletons. The V and J genes are TRBV28 and TRBJ1-2, with TRBD1 matching over 11 bases. The clonotype originates from a woman between 18 and 29 years old. Specimen: peripheral blood mononuclear cells (PBMCs). The DNA of the CDR3 is TGTGCCAGCAGTTTATCTGGGACAGGGGGGCCCTTGTATGGCTACACCTTC. As protein: CASSLSGTGGPLYGYTF.